The 26 T cell receptor beta chains reported below all come from one sample, sequenced in a study of long-term antiretroviral therapy in people with HIV. Samples were assayed with immunoSEQ v3.0 at survey level. Sequencing was performed with immunoSEQ multiplex PCR; in TCRdb, only in-frame clones are kept and a portion is missing. The table includes about 40,000 clones, roughly four fifths detected once. The sample consisted of unsorted PBMCs, taken 1 year after starting antiretroviral therapy. The source is a man between 18 and 29 years old with HIV.

The rearrangement uses TRBV7-3 and TRBJ2-1; 8 bases are a match to TRBD1. This CDR3 is built from 15 residues. From germline, CDR1 is SGHTA and CDR2 FQGTGA. V shed 4 bases, J shed 2 bases, and the junction held 4 bases outside the gene matches. CDR3 sequence: CASSSRGRPYNEQFF. In nucleotides, the CDR3 is TGTGCCAGCAGCTCCAGGGGGCGCCCCTACAATGAGCAGTTCTTC.

The V and J genes are TRBV28 and TRBJ1-5, with D perhaps TRBD1 (5 bases). This CDR3 contains 16 residues. CDR1 is MDHEN and CDR2 is SYDVKM in the germline V gene. V was shortened by 2 bases and J by 4 bases, with 15 bases between the two germline ends. CDR3 loop: CASSLLGEGVNQPQHF. The CDR3 DNA is TGTGCCAGCAGTTTACTAGGGGAAGGGGTTAATCAGCCCCAGCATTTT.

J is TRBJ1-1 and V is TRBV6-5; D is undetermined. CDR3 length equals 15 residues. The V gene's germline CDR1 is MNHEY and CDR2 SVGAGI. The V and J ends lost 2 bases and 4 bases respectively, with 14 bases between them. CDR3 nucleotide sequence: TGTGCCAGCAGTTACAAGGGTAAGGTCGGCACTGAAGCTTTCTTT. It yields the protein CASSYKGKVGTEAFF.

This clone was detected a few times. This chain connects TRBV27 to TRBJ1-5; D uncertain. The germline CDR1 and CDR2 sequences are MNHEY and SMNVEV (reference sequence). This CDR3 comprises 12 residues. V dropped 3 bases and J dropped 6 bases, with 6 bases sitting between them. The CDR3 is CASSFVGQPQHF. The CDR3 DNA reads as TGTGCCAGCAGTTTTGTTGGTCAGCCCCAGCATTTT.

J is TRBJ2-2 and V is TRBV28; weak D call: TRBD1 (5 bases). Trimming shortened V by 6 bases and J by 5 bases, and 7 bases separated the two germline ends. CDR1 is MDHEN, CDR2 SYDVKM, per germline. This CDR3 is built from 12 residues. CDR3 nucleotides: TGTGCCAGCAGGCAGGGTACCGGGGAGCTGTTTTTT. It yields the protein CASRQGTGELFF.

This chain links TRBV6-6 with TRBJ2-1, with D perhaps TRBD1 (5 bases). The CDR3 sequence is 14 residues long. The germline CDR1 and CDR2 sequences are MNHNY and SVGAGI (reference sequence). The V gene lost 9 bases and the J gene lost 6 bases, with 18 bases spanning the gap. The CDR3 region has the DNA TGTGCCAGGAGAACCAGAATGGGGCCCAATGAGCAGTTCTTC. As protein: CARRTRMGPNEQFF.

This rearrangement joins TRBV27 to TRBJ1-3; the D gene is possibly TRBD1 (5 bases). This CDR3 has 13 residues. Trimming removed 8 bases at V and 4 bases at J, with 12 bases between. Germline values: CDR1 MNHEY, CDR2 SMNVEV (reference sequence). CDR3 nucleotides: TGTGCCAGCTCTCTGGGACGAGGAAACACCATATATTTT. Its translation is CASSLGRGNTIYF.

The chain uses TRBV4-3 and TRBJ2-7; D not certain. CDR3 length equals 14 residues. Germline V lookup: CDR1 LGHNA, CDR2 YSLEER. The germline V and J ends were trimmed by 1 base and 3 bases, with 10 bases remaining between them. CDR3 DNA sequence: TGCGCCAGCAGCCAAGGTACAGACGACTACGAGCAGTACTTC. It specifies CASSQGTDDYEQYF.

The chain carries TRBV2 and TRBJ1-5; a possible D gene is TRBD1 (5 bases). This CDR3 comprises 14 residues. The germline V gene has CDR1 SNHLY and CDR2 FYNNEI. The V and J ends lost 7 bases and 4 bases respectively, with 14 bases between them. The CDR3 sequence: CASTPGLGNQPQHF. In DNA form, the CDR3 reads TGTGCCAGCACCCCAGGGTTAGGAAATCAGCCCCAGCATTTT.

This chain joins TRBV7-9 and TRBJ1-2; possible D gene TRBD1, 6 bases. Trimming took 2 bases from V and 4 from J, leaving 11 bases between them. CDR3 length: 14 amino acids. Germline V gene lookup returns CDR1 SEHNR and CDR2 FQNEAQ (reference sequence). The CDR3 sequence: CASSLRGIGYGYTF. In nucleotides, the CDR3 is TGTGCCAGCAGCTTAAGGGGGATCGGCTATGGCTACACCTTC.

CDR3 sequence reads: CATSHGQGRKRDEQFF. Here the CDR3 DNA reads TGTGCCACCAGCCATGGACAGGGAAGAAAGCGCGATGAGCAGTTCTTC. The chain couples TRBV15 to TRBJ2-1, with 8 bases identical to TRBD1. CDR1 LNHNV and CDR2 YYDKDF come from the germline V gene (reference sequence). The CDR3 totals 16 residues. V shed 5 bases and J 8 bases; nucleotides not matched to a gene: 14.

The gene calls are TRBV11-2 and TRBJ2-1, with D possibly TRBD1 on 6 matching bases. The V gene lost 5 bases and the J gene lost 0 bases, with 11 bases spanning the gap. CDR3 length: 15 residues. The germline V gene has CDR1 SGHAT and CDR2 FQNNGV. CDR3 sequence (DNA): TGTGCCAGCAGCGTAGGACAGAGCTCCTACAATGAGCAGTTCTTC. Translating gives CASSVGQSSYNEQFF.

This chain connects TRBV6-5 to TRBJ2-1, with 7 bases lining up with TRBD2. J was trimmed by 5 bases and V by 2 bases; bases with no gene match: 3. Germline V gene data show CDR1 as MNHEY and CDR2 as SVGAGI. The CDR3 covers 14 residues. The CDR3: CASSYGGVHNEQFF. The CDR3 DNA reads TGTGCCAGCAGTTACGGGGGGGTACACAATGAGCAGTTCTTC.

This chain joins TRBV6-6 and TRBJ2-7; 8 nucleotides align to TRBD2. The CDR3 runs 13 residues. Germline V gene lookup returns CDR1 MNHNY and CDR2 SVGAGI (reference sequence). The V and J ends lost 7 bases and 3 bases, in that order; junction bases with no gene match: 5. This CDR3 reads CASTISGSYEQYF. The CDR3 DNA follows: TGTGCCAGCACCATAAGCGGGAGCTACGAGCAGTACTTC.

This clone has only one observation. Here the CDR3 reads CASSLDRMNTGELFF. CDR3 coding DNA: TGTGCCAGTAGCTTGGACAGAATGAACACCGGGGAGCTGTTTTTT. V gene TRBV19 combines with J gene TRBJ2-2; TRBD1 might be the D (6 bases). With 6 bases removed from V and 1 base from J, the gap between germline ends came to 12 bases. Looked up from germline, CDR1 is LNHDA and CDR2 is SQIVND (reference sequence). This CDR3 comprises 15 residues.

The table lists this clone with a count of one. This chain joins TRBV5-1 and TRBJ2-7; D may correspond to TRBD1 or TRBD2 (5 bases each). This CDR3 is 14 amino acids long. Germline-derived CDR1 and CDR2 are SGHRS and YFSETQ. V was clipped by 3 bases and J by 4 bases, with 14 bases between them. This chain's CDR3 is CASSSGEGRYEQYF. In nucleotides, the CDR3 is TGCGCCAGCAGCTCGGGCGAGGGGCGGTACGAGCAGTACTTC.

This clone was counted between two and nine times. The chain couples TRBV18 to TRBJ2-7, with 8 positions matching TRBD1. From germline, CDR1 is KGHSH and CDR2 LQKENI. The CDR3 totals 15 residues. V was clipped by 1 base and J by 4 bases; unmatched bases: 6. The CDR3 sequence: CASSPQGQGMYEQYF. The CDR3 DNA sequence: TGTGCCAGCTCACCACAAGGACAGGGAATGTACGAGCAGTACTTC. Full variable domain (remainder filled in from reference TRBV18 and TRBJ2-7): NAGVMQNPRHLVRRRGQEARLRCSPMKGHSHVYWYRQLPEEGLKFMVYLQKENIIDESGMPKERFSAEFPKEGPSILRIQQVVRGDSAAYFCASSPQGQGMYEQYFGPGTRLTVT.

The rearrangement links TRBV7-9 to TRBJ1-1; weak D call: TRBD1 (5 bases). The CDR3 is 12 amino acids. The germline gives CDR1 SEHNR, CDR2 FQNEAQ (reference sequence). The CDR3 DNA reads TGTGGCGGGGGAGAGGCGAACACTGAAGCTTTCTTT. This encodes CGGGEANTEAFF.

V usage is TRBV5-1 and J usage is TRBJ1-2; 9 bases agree with TRBD1. This CDR3 spans 15 amino acids. Germline values: CDR1 SGHRS, CDR2 YFSETQ. V gave up 0 bases and J gave up 0 bases; unmatched junction bases: 0. CDR3 in DNA: TGCGCCAGCAGCTTGGGACAGGGGGCTAACTATGGCTACACCTTC. Amino acids: CASSLGQGANYGYTF.

The gene calls are TRBV7-8 and TRBJ2-1; 10 bases align to TRBD1. Trimming at V came to 5 bases and at J to 6 bases, leaving 10 bases not matched to a gene. Germline V gene lookup returns CDR1 SGHVS and CDR2 FQNEAQ. The CDR3 has 16 residues. The CDR3 reads CASSERTGGYSNEQFF. The CDR3 DNA is TGTGCCAGCAGCGAACGGACAGGGGGATACAGCAATGAGCAGTTCTTC.

The V call is TRBV19, the J call TRBJ1-5; no firm D call. CDR3 length: 12 amino acids. The germline V gene encodes CDR1 LNHDA and CDR2 SQIVND (reference sequence). With 3 bases removed from V and 6 bases from J, the gap between germline ends came to 6 bases. In nucleotides, the CDR3 is TGTGCCAGTAGTATTATGGCTCAGCCCCAGCATTTT. This gives the protein CASSIMAQPQHF. Full variable domain (rest looked up from reference TRBV19 and TRBJ1-5): DGGITQSPKYLFRKEGQNVTLSCEQNLNHDAMYWYRQDPGQGLRLIYYSQIVNDFQKGDIAEGYSVSREKKESFPLTVTSAQKNPTAFYLCASSIMAQPQHFGDGTRLSIL.

The CDR3 DNA sequence: TGTGCCAGCAGCTTACCGGAGGGGAACACTGAAGCTTTCTTT. Translation: CASSLPEGNTEAFF. The chain recombines TRBV7-2 with TRBJ1-1; D not resolved. CDR3 length equals 14 residues. The V gene's germline CDR1 is SGHTA and CDR2 FQGNSA. The V end was cut by 2 bases, the J end by 1 base, with 8 bases between. Filled out from reference TRBV7-2 and TRBJ1-1, the complete variable domain reads GAGVSQSPSNKVTEKGKDVELRCDPISGHTALYWYRQSLGQGLEFLIYFQGNSAPDKSGLPSDRFSAERTGGSVSTLTIQRTQQEDSAVYLCASSLPEGNTEAFFGQGTRLTVV.

V gene TRBV5-6 combines with J gene TRBJ2-3; D is unresolved. Germline V gives CDR1 SGHDT, CDR2 YYEEEE. The V gene lost 0 bases and the J gene lost 0 bases, with 5 bases spanning the gap. The CDR3 covers 14 residues. CDR3 sequence: CASSLVGSTDTQYF. CDR3 bases: TGTGCCAGCAGCTTGGTAGGGAGCACAGATACGCAGTATTTT.

The genes are TRBV6-1 and TRBJ2-7; the D call may be TRBD1 or TRBD2 (7 bases each). This CDR3 spans 14 amino acids. V gave up 3 bases and J gave up 2 bases, with 11 bases separating them. CDR1 and CDR2 from the germline V gene are MNHNS and SASEGT. The CDR3 reads CASSEGGTAYEQYF. Here the CDR3 DNA reads TGTGCCAGCAGTGAGGGGGGGACAGCCTACGAGCAGTACTTC.

This chain uses TRBV7-2 with TRBJ2-3; D is uncertain. Germline V CDR1 and CDR2: SGHTA, FQGNSA. Between the trimmed V and J ends, which lost 7 bases and 2 bases, there was a span of 22 bases. The CDR3 is 17 residues long. The CDR3 DNA reads as TGTGCCAGCACACCTTCACTCCCACGCGGTTACACAGATACGCAGTATTTT. Its translation is CASTPSLPRGYTDTQYF.

The chain has TRBV28 and TRBJ2-7; TRBD1 might be the D (6 bases). Germline-derived CDR1 and CDR2 are MDHEN and SYDVKM. V was cut by 9 bases and J by 4 bases, with 16 bases left in between. The CDR3 loop spans 13 amino acids. CDR3 loop: CASKRAGEYEQYF. The DNA of the CDR3 is TGTGCCAGTAAACGTGCAGGGGAATACGAGCAGTACTTC.